These 32 T cell receptor beta chains were all obtained from the same sample, sequenced in a study of shared clonotypes between healthy human individuals. CD45RO-negative cells were positively selected for CCR7, leaving out terminally differentiated effector memory CD45RA+ cells. This table comes from immunoSEQ multiplex PCR, and its TCRdb copy is limited to in-frame clones, with some not included. Of about 2,100,000 clones in the sample, approximately 94% are singletons; the top ten hold roughly 1.8%. Material for sequencing was naive CD8+ T cells from PBMCs. The receptor set was obtained from a man between 18 and 29 years old in good health. Some clones in this sample may be carry-over from other donors' samples.

The rearrangement joins TRBV7-3 to TRBJ2-1; 9 bases are a match to TRBD2. V gave up 1 base and J gave up 5 bases; unmatched junction bases: 9. CDR1 is SGHTA, CDR2 FQGTGA, per germline. The CDR3 spans 17 residues. CDR3 in amino acids: CASSLRLAGVQDNEQFF. CDR3 sequence (DNA): TGTGCCAGCAGCTTAAGGTTAGCGGGAGTCCAAGACAATGAGCAGTTCTTC.

The chain is built from TRBV7-3 and TRBJ2-2, with D hard to call. The CDR3 covers 15 residues. Germline V gene sequence: CDR1 SGHTA, CDR2 FQGTGA. V lost 5 bases, J lost 0 bases, and 10 bases lay in between. The CDR3 reads CASSPKHANTGELFF. The CDR3 DNA reads as TGTGCCAGCAGCCCCAAACACGCGAACACCGGGGAGCTGTTTTTT.

The chain links TRBV9 to TRBJ2-7, with D hard to call. The length of the CDR3 is 15 residues. In germline, CDR1 is SGDLS, CDR2 YYNGEE. V dropped 2 bases and J dropped 3 bases, with 15 bases sitting between them. The CDR3 here is CASSVAPRPNYEQYF. Written as DNA, the CDR3 is TGTGCCAGCAGCGTGGCTCCCCGGCCGAACTACGAGCAGTACTTC.

This clone was observed a single time. The V call is TRBV5-6, the J call TRBJ2-7, with D perhaps matching TRBD2 (6 bases). There are 15 residues in the CDR3. Trimming removed 0 bases at V and 2 bases at J, with 12 bases between. Germline CDR1 reads SGHDT; CDR2 reads YYEEEE. The CDR3 coding sequence is TGTGCCAGCAGCTTGGGGGCGGGGTCAACCTACGAGCAGTACTTC. This encodes CASSLGAGSTYEQYF.

The chain carries TRBV6-5 and TRBJ1-1; TRBD1 matches at 8 bases. The V and J ends lost 10 bases and 5 bases, in that order; junction bases with no gene match: 6. Germline V gene lookup returns CDR1 MNHEY and CDR2 SVGAGI. The CDR3 loop spans 12 amino acids. CDR3 DNA sequence: TGTGCCATCACCGGGACAGGAACTGAAGCTTTCTTT. Its protein is CAITGTGTEAFF.

The V call is TRBV5-1, the J call TRBJ1-4; D might be TRBD1 (5 bases). Trimming left V 0 bases short and J 5 bases short, with 11 bases between. There are 15 residues in the CDR3. Germline V lookup: CDR1 SGHRS, CDR2 YFSETQ. In DNA form, the CDR3 reads TGCGCCAGCAGCTTGGACAGGAGTGGAAATGAAAAACTGTTTTTT. Its translation is CASSLDRSGNEKLFF.

The chain employs TRBV10-3 and TRBJ2-7; 9 positions agree with TRBD2. V trimming: 11 bases; J trimming: 1 base; junction bases outside the gene matches: 12. The CDR3 runs to 15 residues. Germline CDR1 and CDR2: ENHRY and SYGVKD. Here the CDR3 reads CAAALGLAKSYEQYF. The DNA for the CDR3 is TGTGCCGCAGCCCTTGGACTAGCGAAGTCCTACGAGCAGTACTTC.

In this sample, this clone turned up a few times. The CDR3 reads CASGMSEAFF. The DNA of the CDR3 is TGTGCCAGCGGCATGTCCGAAGCTTTCTTT. The V call is TRBV2, the J call TRBJ1-1, with unresolved D. The V end was cut by 8 bases, the J end by 8 bases, with 9 bases between. The germline gives CDR1 SNHLY, CDR2 FYNNEI. The CDR3 is made up of 10 amino acids.

Here the CDR3 reads CASSLLELTDTQYF. CDR3 DNA: TGTGCCAGCAGCTTACTCGAGCTCACAGATACGCAGTATTTT. This chain links TRBV7-9 with TRBJ2-3, with D hard to call. Trimming removed 2 bases at V and 2 bases at J, with 8 bases between. Per the germline V gene, CDR1 is SEHNR and CDR2 is FQNEAQ (reference sequence). The CDR3 is 14 amino acids.

This clone has only a few counts. This chain joins TRBV9 and TRBJ1-1, with D possibly matching TRBD1 (5 bases). Trimming removed 2 bases at V and 0 bases at J, with 11 bases between. From germline, CDR1 is SGDLS and CDR2 YYNGEE. The CDR3 extends over 15 amino acids. In DNA form, the CDR3 reads TGTGCCAGCAGCGTCGAGACAGACTTGAACACTGAAGCTTTCTTT. As protein: CASSVETDLNTEAFF.

This clone was counted between two and nine times. Other nucleotide sequences in the sample specify the same CDR3. This chain uses TRBV29-1 with TRBJ1-1, with D uncertain. Germline-derived CDR1 and CDR2 are SQVTM and ANQGSEA. The V gene lost 6 bases and the J gene lost 6 bases, with 2 bases spanning the gap. This CDR3 spans 8 amino acids. The CDR3 here is CSVPEAFF. CDR3 coding DNA: TGCAGCGTGCCTGAAGCTTTCTTT.

About this clone: The sample has other DNA sequences that encode this CDR3 too. This chain uses TRBV27 with TRBJ1-5; 11 bases fit TRBD1. Losses at the gene ends were 8 bases for V and 6 bases for J; bases not matched to a gene: 6. Per germline, CDR1 MNHEY and CDR2 SMNVEV (reference sequence). The CDR3 extends over 14 amino acids. The CDR3 DNA sequence: TGTGCCAGCGGGAGGACAGGGGGCGGTCAGCCCCAGCATTTT. It is translated as CASGRTGGGQPQHF.

The V call is TRBV9, the J call TRBJ2-6, with 10 bases fitting TRBD1. The junction had 2 bases not matched to a gene; V was cut back by 2 bases and J by 0 bases. The CDR3 runs to 17 residues. CDR1 is SGDLS and CDR2 is YYNGEE in the germline V gene. In DNA, the CDR3 is TGTGCCAGCAGCGTGGGGACAGGGGTCTCTGGGGCCAACGTCCTGACTTTC. Translation: CASSVGTGVSGANVLTF.

V and J are TRBV28 and TRBJ1-1, with TRBD1 matching 7 bases. The CDR3 has 14 amino acids. Germline V gene data show CDR1 as MDHEN and CDR2 as SYDVKM. V shed 5 bases, J shed 3 bases, and the junction held 6 bases outside the gene matches. In DNA form, the CDR3 reads TGTGCCAGCAGTCCGGGACAGAGCGACACTGAAGCTTTCTTT. Residues: CASSPGQSDTEAFF.

In its sample, this clone was seen once. V and J are TRBV11-2 and TRBJ2-7; D may be TRBD2 (6 bases). V lost 1 base and J 3 bases, leaving 13 bases between the germline ends. The length of the CDR3 is 15 residues. Germline CDR1 is SGHAT and CDR2 is FQNNGV. The CDR3 DNA sequence: TGTGCCAGCAGCTTAGGTAAGGGGAGGTACTACGAGCAGTACTTC. Translated, it gives CASSLGKGRYYEQYF.

This sequence joins TRBV10-2 and TRBJ2-7; no firm D call. The CDR3 is 11 amino acids. In germline, CDR1 is WSHSY, CDR2 SAAADI. Trimming shortened V by 2 bases and J by 6 bases, and 5 bases separated the two germline ends. In nucleotides, the CDR3 is TGCGCCAGCAGTGAGGGGCCCGAGCAGTACTTC. Its translation is CASSEGPEQYF.

The chain recombines TRBV27 with TRBJ2-7; perhaps TRBD2 as D (7 bases). The CDR3 is 17 residues long. V was trimmed by 6 bases and J by 5 bases, leaving 26 bases between them. The germline gives CDR1 MNHEY, CDR2 SMNVEV (reference sequence). CDR3 coding DNA: TGTGCCAGCAGCTTGCACACCTTGGGGGGGCCCACTAACGAGCAGTACTTC. Its translation: CASSLHTLGGPTNEQYF.

This chain uses TRBV4-3 with TRBJ1-2; TRBD1 is a possible D gene (6 bases). Germline loops: CDR1 LGHNA, CDR2 YSLEER. With 0 bases removed from V and 3 bases from J, the gap between germline ends came to 17 bases. This CDR3 is 17 amino acids long. The CDR3 spells CASSQDRPGGGHYGYTF. In nucleotides, the CDR3 is TGCGCCAGCAGCCAAGATAGGCCCGGGGGGGGGCACTATGGCTACACCTTC.

V is TRBV7-9 and J is TRBJ2-3; TRBD2 matches 11 bases. The CDR3 contains 16 residues. The J segment lost 5 bases and the V segment lost 5 bases, leaving 9 bases of the junction unmatched. CDR1 is SEHNR and CDR2 is FQNEAQ in the germline V gene (reference sequence). The CDR3 sequence is CASSLLAGGPGDTQYF. For the CDR3, the DNA is TGTGCCAGCAGCCTTTTAGCGGGAGGGCCAGGAGATACGCAGTATTTT.

The rearrangement joins TRBV27 to TRBJ1-1; D gene uncertain. The germline CDR1 and CDR2 sequences are MNHEY and SMNVEV (reference sequence). The CDR3 sequence is 12 residues long. Trimming took off 8 bases at V and 7 bases at J, with 14 bases between the two ends. CDR3 sequence: CASGVLSGEAFF. CDR3 nucleotide sequence: TGTGCCAGCGGGGTTTTGTCCGGTGAAGCTTTCTTT.

The chain recombines TRBV6-5 with TRBJ1-2; D remains unclear. Trimming shortened V by 6 bases and J by 6 bases, and 14 bases separated the two germline ends. CDR1 is MNHEY and CDR2 is SVGAGI in the germline V gene. This CDR3 comprises 13 residues. The CDR3: CASREGGADGYTF. As DNA, the CDR3 is TGTGCCAGCAGGGAGGGAGGCGCGGATGGCTACACCTTC.

The table lists this clone with a few counts. The same CDR3 arises from other DNA sequences in this sample as well. V gene TRBV4-1 combines with J gene TRBJ2-3; 7 positions agree with TRBD2. The CDR3 has 15 residues. Germline CDR1 MGHRA, CDR2 YSYEKL. With V trimmed by 4 bases and J by 3 bases, 7 bases remained unmatched. The CDR3 spells CASSRLAGSTDTQYF. The DNA of the CDR3 is TGCGCCAGCAGCCGACTAGCTGGTAGTACAGATACGCAGTATTTT.

In the case of this clone: Other DNA sequences in the sample encode the same CDR3. The chain combines TRBV19 with TRBJ1-1; D is uncertain. CDR1 is LNHDA, CDR2 SQIVND, per germline (reference sequence). This CDR3 has 13 amino acids. Deletions cut 2 bases from V and 1 base from J, with 5 bases between. In DNA, the CDR3 is TGTGCCAGTAGTATATACAGGAACACTGAAGCTTTCTTT. Residues: CASSIYRNTEAFF.

This rearrangement joins TRBV4-1 to TRBJ1-2; D may be TRBD1 (5 bases). Germline loops: CDR1 MGHRA, CDR2 YSYEKL. Trimming took 3 bases from V and 7 from J, leaving 27 bases between them. This CDR3 has 18 residues. CDR3 sequence (DNA): TGCGCCAGCAGCCACTTACCCCCGGGGCTGGCAGACTATGGTGGCTACACCTTC. It is translated as CASSHLPPGLADYGGYTF.

This clone was seen only a few times. The CDR3 DNA follows: TGTGCCAGCAGGAAACCCGTCGGACAGAACACTGAAGCTTTCTTT. This gives the protein CASRKPVGQNTEAFF. The rearrangement links TRBV7-9 to TRBJ1-1; D might be TRBD1 (5 bases). CDR1 and CDR2 from the germline V gene are SEHNR and FQNEAQ (reference sequence). This CDR3 region has 15 residues. The V end lost 6 bases, the J end lost 1 base, and 15 bases lay between the germline ends. Based on the CDR3 plus reference TRBV7-9 and TRBJ1-1, the full variable domain is DTGVSQNPRHKITKRGQNVTFRCDPISEHNRLYWYRQTLGQGPEFLTYFQNEAQLEKSRLLSDRFSAERPKGSFSTLEIQRTEQGDSAMYLCASRKPVGQNTEAFFGQGTRLTVV.

The chain links TRBV2 to TRBJ2-1; 7 bases agree with TRBD2. Germline-derived CDR1 and CDR2 are SNHLY and FYNNEI. V lost 2 bases to trimming and J lost 1 base; unmatched junction nucleotides: 2. The length of the CDR3 is 15 residues. Written as DNA, the CDR3 is TGTGCCAGCAGTGAACGGGAGGTGTCCTACAATGAGCAGTTCTTC. Translating it yields CASSEREVSYNEQFF. The entire variable domain, with the rest obtained from reference TRBV2 and TRBJ2-1, is as follows: EPEVTQTPSHQVTQMGQEVILRCVPISNHLYFYWYRQILGQKVEFLVSFYNNEISEKSEIFDDQFSVERPDGSNFTLKIRSTKLEDSAMYFCASSEREVSYNEQFFGPGTRLTVL.

This clone was observed a single time. J is TRBJ2-6 and V is TRBV4-2; tentatively, D is TRBD1 (6 bases). This CDR3 is built from 18 residues. The V and J ends lost 3 bases and 0 bases respectively, with 15 bases between them. Germline loops: CDR1 LGHNA, CDR2 YNFKEQ. The CDR3 sequence is CASSQAGEVRSGANVLTF. CDR3 nucleotides: TGTGCCAGCAGCCAGGCAGGGGAAGTACGCTCTGGGGCCAACGTCCTGACTTTC.

This clone was seen once. The chain is built from TRBV7-9 and TRBJ2-3, with 7 bases matching TRBD1. Germline V lookup: CDR1 SEHNR, CDR2 FQNEAQ (reference sequence). The CDR3 contains 17 residues. The junction had 10 bases not matched to a gene; V was cut back by 4 bases and J by 0 bases. The CDR3 spells CASSSYGTGASTDTQYF. Written as DNA, the CDR3 is TGTGCCAGCAGCTCCTACGGTACAGGGGCTAGCACAGATACGCAGTATTTT.

The chain couples TRBV27 to TRBJ1-5, with D tentatively TRBD1 (6 bases). The CDR3 sequence is 13 residues long. Germline lookup yields CDR1 MNHEY and CDR2 SMNVEV (reference sequence). Trimming pared 2 bases from V and 7 bases from J, leaving 9 bases between. The CDR3 here is CASSLQGQQPQHF. In nucleotides, the CDR3 is TGTGCCAGCAGTTTACAGGGACAACAGCCCCAGCATTTT.

The V call is TRBV6-4, the J call TRBJ2-1, with unresolved D. The germline gives CDR1 MRHNA, CDR2 SNTAGT. This CDR3 is 14 amino acids long. V was cut by 0 bases and J by 9 bases, with 12 bases left in between. CDR3 residues: CASSDSWPSAEQFF. The DNA for the CDR3 is TGTGCCAGCAGTGACTCCTGGCCATCCGCTGAGCAGTTCTTC.

This clone was detected a few times. In DNA, the CDR3 is TGTGCCAGCAGCGTTACTCCGGGACGGCAATCTGGGGCCAACGTCCTGACTTTC. It codes for CASSVTPGRQSGANVLTF. This sequence joins TRBV7-6 and TRBJ2-6; D may match TRBD1 or TRBD2 (5 bases each). The CDR3 runs to 18 residues. In germline, CDR1 is SGHVS, CDR2 FNYEAQ. The ends were cut back, 5 bases at V and 1 base at J, with 18 bases in the middle. Combining the CDR3 with reference TRBV7-6 and TRBJ2-6 gives the whole variable domain GAGVSQSPRYKVTKRGQDVALRCDPISGHVSLYWYRQALGQGPEFLTYFNYEAQQDKSGLPNDRFSAERPEGSISTLTIQRTEQRDSAMYRCASSVTPGRQSGANVLTFGAGSRLTVL.

This clone has only a few counts. Other DNA sequences within the sample encode an identical CDR3. The V call is TRBV27, the J call TRBJ1-1; the D is unclear. The CDR3 runs 13 residues. CDR1 is MNHEY, CDR2 SMNVEV, per germline (reference sequence). With 4 bases removed from V and 4 bases from J, the gap between germline ends came to 10 bases. The CDR3 DNA reads as TGTGCCAGCAGTTGGAGGTTGGGCACTGAAGCTTTCTTT. Amino acids: CASSWRLGTEAFF.